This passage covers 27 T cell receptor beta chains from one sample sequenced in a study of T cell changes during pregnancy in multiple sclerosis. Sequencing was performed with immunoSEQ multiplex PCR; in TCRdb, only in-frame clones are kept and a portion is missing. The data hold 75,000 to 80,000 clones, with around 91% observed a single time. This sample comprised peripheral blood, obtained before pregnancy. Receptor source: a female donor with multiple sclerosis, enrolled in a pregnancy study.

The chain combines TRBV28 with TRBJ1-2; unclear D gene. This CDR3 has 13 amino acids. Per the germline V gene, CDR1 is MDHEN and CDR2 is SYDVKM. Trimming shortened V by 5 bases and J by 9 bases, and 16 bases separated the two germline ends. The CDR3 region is CASSRGGSESYTF. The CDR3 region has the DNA TGTGCCAGCAGTCGGGGAGGCTCGGAGAGCTACACCTTC.

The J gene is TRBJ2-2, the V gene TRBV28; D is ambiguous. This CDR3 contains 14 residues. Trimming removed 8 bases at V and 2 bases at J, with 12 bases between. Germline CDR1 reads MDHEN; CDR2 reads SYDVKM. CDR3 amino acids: CASHQDTNTGELFF. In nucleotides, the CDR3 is TGTGCCAGCCACCAAGACACAAACACCGGGGAGCTGTTTTTT.

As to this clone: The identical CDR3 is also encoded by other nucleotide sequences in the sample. CDR3 loop: CSARIADTQYF. CDR3 DNA: TGCAGTGCGAGGATAGCAGATACGCAGTATTTT. The chain combines TRBV20-1 with TRBJ2-3; no definite D call. The CDR3 is 11 amino acids. Germline CDR1 DFQATT, CDR2 SNEGSKA (reference sequence). With 6 bases removed from V and 4 bases from J, the gap between germline ends came to 8 bases.

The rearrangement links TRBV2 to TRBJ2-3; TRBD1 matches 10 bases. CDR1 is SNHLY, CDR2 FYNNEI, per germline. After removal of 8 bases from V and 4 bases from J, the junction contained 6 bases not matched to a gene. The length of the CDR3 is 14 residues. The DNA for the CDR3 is TGTGCCAGCCGGGACAGGGGTAGTGCAGATACGCAGTATTTT. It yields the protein CASRDRGSADTQYF.

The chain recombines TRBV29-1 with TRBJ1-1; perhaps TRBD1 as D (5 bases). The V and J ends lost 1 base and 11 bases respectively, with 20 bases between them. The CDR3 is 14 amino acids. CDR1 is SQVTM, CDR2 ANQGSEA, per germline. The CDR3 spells CSVEVGEDRFGAFF. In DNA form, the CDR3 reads TGCAGCGTTGAAGTAGGGGAAGACCGGTTTGGGGCTTTCTTT.

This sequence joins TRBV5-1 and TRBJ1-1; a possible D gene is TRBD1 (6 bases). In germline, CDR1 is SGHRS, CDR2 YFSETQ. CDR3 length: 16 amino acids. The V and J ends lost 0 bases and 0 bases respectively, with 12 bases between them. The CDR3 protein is CASSLDPGGLNTEAFF. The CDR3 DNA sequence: TGCGCCAGCAGCTTGGATCCGGGGGGCCTGAACACTGAAGCTTTCTTT.

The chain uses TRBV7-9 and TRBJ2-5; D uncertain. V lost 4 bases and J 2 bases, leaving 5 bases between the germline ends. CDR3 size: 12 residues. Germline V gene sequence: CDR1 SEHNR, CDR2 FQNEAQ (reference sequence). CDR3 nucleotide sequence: TGTGCCAGCAGCTCCAGTCAAGAGACCCAGTACTTC. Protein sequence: CASSSSQETQYF. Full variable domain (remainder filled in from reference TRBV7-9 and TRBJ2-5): DTGVSQNPRHKITKRGQNVTFRCDPISEHNRLYWYRQTLGQGPEFLTYFQNEAQLEKSRLLSDRFSAERPKGSFSTLEIQRTEQGDSAMYLCASSSSQETQYFGPGTRLLVL.

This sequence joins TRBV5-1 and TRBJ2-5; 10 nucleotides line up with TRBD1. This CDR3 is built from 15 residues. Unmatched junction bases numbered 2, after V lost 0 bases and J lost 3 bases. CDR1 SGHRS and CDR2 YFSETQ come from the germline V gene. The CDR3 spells CASSLGGTGEETQYF. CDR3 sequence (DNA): TGCGCCAGCAGCTTGGGGGGGACAGGGGAAGAGACCCAGTACTTC. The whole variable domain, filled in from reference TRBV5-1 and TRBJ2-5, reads KAGVTQTPRYLIKTRGQQVTLSCSPISGHRSVSWYQQTPGQGLQFLFEYFSETQRNKGNFPGRFSGRQFSNSRSEMNVSTLELGDSALYLCASSLGGTGEETQYFGPGTRLLVL.

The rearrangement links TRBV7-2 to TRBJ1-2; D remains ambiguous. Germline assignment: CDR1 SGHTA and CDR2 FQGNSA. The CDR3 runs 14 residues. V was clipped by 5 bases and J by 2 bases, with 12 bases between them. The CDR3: CASSPKAGNYGYTF. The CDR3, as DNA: TGTGCCAGCAGCCCAAAGGCGGGGAACTATGGCTACACCTTC.

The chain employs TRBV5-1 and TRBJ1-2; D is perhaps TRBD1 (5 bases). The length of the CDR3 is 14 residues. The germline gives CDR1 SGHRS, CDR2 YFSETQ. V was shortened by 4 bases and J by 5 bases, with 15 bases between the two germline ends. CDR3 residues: CASSLEGAGYGYTF. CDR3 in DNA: TGCGCCAGCAGCCTTGAAGGGGCAGGGTATGGCTACACCTTC.

CDR3 residues: CASSLQGINTGELFF. Here the CDR3 DNA reads TGTGCCAGCAGCTTGCAGGGGATAAACACCGGGGAGCTGTTTTTT. This sequence joins TRBV11-2 and TRBJ2-2; D might be TRBD1 (6 bases). V was shortened by 3 bases and J by 2 bases, with 10 bases between the two germline ends. CDR1 is SGHAT and CDR2 is FQNNGV in the germline V gene. The CDR3 is 15 residues long.

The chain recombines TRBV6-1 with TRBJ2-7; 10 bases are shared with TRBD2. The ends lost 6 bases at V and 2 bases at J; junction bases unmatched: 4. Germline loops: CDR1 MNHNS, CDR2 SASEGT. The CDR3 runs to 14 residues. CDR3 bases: TGTGCCAGCAGGCTAGCGGGGGCCGCCTACGAGCAGTACTTC. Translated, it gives CASRLAGAAYEQYF.

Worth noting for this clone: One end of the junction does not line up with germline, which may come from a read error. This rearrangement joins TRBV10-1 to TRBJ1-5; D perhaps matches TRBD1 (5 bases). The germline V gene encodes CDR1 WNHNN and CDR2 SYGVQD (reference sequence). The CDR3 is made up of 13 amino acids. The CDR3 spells CASSQSGGQPQHF. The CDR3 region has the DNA TGCGCCAGCAGTCAGTCGGGGGGTCAGCCCCAGCATTTT.

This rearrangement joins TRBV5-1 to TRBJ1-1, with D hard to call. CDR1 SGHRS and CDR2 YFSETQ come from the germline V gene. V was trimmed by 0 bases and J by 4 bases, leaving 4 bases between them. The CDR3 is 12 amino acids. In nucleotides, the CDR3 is TGCGCCAGCAGCTTGGGAGCCACTGAAGCTTTCTTT. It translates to CASSLGATEAFF.

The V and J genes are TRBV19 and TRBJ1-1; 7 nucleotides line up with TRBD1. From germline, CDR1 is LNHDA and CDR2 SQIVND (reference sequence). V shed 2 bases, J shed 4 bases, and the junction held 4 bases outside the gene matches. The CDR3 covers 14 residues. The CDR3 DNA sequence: TGTGCCAGTAGTATAAGGAACAGGGGCACTGAAGCTTTCTTT. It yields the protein CASSIRNRGTEAFF.

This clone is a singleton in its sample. The CDR3 sequence is CASSLGTSGVEETQYF. The CDR3 bases are TGCGCCAGCAGCCTTGGGACTAGCGGCGTTGAGGAGACCCAGTACTTC. The V gene is TRBV5-1, the J gene TRBJ2-5, with 11 bases lining up with TRBD2. This CDR3 is built from 16 residues. Trimming cost V 4 bases and J 5 bases; bases outside gene matches: 10. Germline V gives CDR1 SGHRS, CDR2 YFSETQ.

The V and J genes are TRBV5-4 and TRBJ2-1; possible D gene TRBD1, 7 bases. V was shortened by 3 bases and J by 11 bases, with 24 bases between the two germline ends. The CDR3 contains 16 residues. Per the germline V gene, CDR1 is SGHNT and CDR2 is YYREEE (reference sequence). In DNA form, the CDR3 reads TGTGCCAGCAGCTCGGGGACTGGACTGACAGGGCGAAAGCAGTTCTTC. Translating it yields CASSSGTGLTGRKQFF.

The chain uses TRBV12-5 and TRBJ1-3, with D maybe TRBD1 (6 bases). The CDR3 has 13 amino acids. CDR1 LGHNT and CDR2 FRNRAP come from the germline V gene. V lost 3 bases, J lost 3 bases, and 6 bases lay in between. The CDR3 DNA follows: TGTGCTAGTGGTTTACAGGGTGGAAACACCATATATTTT. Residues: CASGLQGGNTIYF.

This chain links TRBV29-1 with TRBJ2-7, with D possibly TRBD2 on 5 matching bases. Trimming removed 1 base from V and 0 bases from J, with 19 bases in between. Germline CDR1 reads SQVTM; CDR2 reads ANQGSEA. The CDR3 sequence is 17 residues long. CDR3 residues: CSVEGVGGSLSSYEQYF. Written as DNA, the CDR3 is TGCAGCGTTGAAGGAGTAGGAGGCAGCTTAAGCTCCTACGAGCAGTACTTC.

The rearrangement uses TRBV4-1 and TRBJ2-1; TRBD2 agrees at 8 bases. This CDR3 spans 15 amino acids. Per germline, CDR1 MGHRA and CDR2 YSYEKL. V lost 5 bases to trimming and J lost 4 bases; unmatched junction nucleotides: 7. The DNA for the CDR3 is TGCGCCAGCAGCAGAGCGGGGGCACTATACAATGAGCAGTTCTTC. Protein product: CASSRAGALYNEQFF.

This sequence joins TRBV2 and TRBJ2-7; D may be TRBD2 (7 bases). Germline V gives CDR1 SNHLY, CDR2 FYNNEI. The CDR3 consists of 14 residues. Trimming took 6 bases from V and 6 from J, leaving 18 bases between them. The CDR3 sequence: CASREGDYHPEQYF. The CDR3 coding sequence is TGTGCCAGCAGGGAGGGGGACTACCACCCCGAGCAGTACTTC.

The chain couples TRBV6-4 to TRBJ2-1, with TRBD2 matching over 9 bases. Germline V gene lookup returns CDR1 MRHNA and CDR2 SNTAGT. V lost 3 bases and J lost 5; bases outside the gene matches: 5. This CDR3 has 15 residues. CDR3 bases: TGTGCCAGCAGTGAAGGTAGCGGGGGTAACAATGAGCAGTTCTTC. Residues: CASSEGSGGNNEQFF.

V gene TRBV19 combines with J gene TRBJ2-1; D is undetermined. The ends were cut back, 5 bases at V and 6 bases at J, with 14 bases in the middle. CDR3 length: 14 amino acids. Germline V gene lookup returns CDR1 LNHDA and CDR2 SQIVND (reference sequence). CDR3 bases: TGTGCCAGTAGTCAGATAAGATCCCTCAATGAGCAGTTCTTC. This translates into CASSQIRSLNEQFF.

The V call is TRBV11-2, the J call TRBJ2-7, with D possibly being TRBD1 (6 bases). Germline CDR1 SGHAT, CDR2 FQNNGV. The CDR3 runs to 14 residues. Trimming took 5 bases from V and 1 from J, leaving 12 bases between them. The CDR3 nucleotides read TGTGCCAGCAGCCCTGCACAGGGTTCCTACGAGCAGTACTTC. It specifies CASSPAQGSYEQYF.

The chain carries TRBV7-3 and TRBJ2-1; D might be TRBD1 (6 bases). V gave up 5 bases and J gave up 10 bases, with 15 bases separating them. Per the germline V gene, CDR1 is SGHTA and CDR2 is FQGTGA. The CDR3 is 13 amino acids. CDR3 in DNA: TGTGCCAGCAGCGTAAACAGGGAAGGCGAGCAGTTCTTC. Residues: CASSVNREGEQFF.

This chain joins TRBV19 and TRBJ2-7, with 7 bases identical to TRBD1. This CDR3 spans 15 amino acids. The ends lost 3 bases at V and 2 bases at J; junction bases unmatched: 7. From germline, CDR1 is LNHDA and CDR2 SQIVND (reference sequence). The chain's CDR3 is CASSISPGTAYEQYF. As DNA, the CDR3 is TGTGCCAGTAGTATTAGCCCGGGGACAGCCTACGAGCAGTACTTC.

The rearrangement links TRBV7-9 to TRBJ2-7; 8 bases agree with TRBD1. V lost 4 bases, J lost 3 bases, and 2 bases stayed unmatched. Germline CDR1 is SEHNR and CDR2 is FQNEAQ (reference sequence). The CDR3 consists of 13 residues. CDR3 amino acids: CASSSGTGYEQYF. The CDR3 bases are TGTGCCAGCAGCTCCGGGACAGGCTACGAGCAGTACTTC.